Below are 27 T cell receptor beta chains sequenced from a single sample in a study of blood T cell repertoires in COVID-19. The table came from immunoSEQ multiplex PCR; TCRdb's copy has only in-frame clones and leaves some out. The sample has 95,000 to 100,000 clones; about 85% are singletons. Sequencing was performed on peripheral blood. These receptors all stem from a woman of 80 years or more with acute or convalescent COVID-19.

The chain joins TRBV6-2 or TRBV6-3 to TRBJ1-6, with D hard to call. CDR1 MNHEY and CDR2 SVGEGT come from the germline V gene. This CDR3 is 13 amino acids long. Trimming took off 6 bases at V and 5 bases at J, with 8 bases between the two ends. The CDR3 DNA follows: TGTGCCAGCAGCTATCGTAATAATTCACCCCTCCACTTT. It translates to CASSYRNNSPLHF.

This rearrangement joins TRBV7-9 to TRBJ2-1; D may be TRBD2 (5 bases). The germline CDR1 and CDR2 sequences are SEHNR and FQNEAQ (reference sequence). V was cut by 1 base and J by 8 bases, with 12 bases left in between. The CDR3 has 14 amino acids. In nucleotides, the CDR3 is TGTGCCAGCAGCTTAGGGACTCTTTCCTATGAGCAGTTCTTC. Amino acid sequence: CASSLGTLSYEQFF.

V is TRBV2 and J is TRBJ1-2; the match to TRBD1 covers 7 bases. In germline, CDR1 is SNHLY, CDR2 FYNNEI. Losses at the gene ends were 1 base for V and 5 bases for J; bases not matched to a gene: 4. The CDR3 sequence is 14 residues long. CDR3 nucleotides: TGTGCCAGCAGTGAAGAACGGGACAGTTATGGCTACACCTTC. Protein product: CASSEERDSYGYTF.

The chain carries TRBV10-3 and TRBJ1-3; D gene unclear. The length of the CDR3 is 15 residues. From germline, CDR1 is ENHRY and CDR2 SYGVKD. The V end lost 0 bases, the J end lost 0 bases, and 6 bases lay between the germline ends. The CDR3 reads CAISESADSGNTIYF. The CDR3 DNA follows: TGTGCCATCAGTGAGTCCGCAGACTCTGGAAACACCATATATTTT.

The DNA of the CDR3 is TGCGCCAGCAGCTTGGTCTCACCACGGACAGGGACTTCCTACGAGCAGTACTTC. This gives the protein CASSLVSPRTGTSYEQYF. This chain connects TRBV5-1 to TRBJ2-7, with TRBD1 identical over 8 bases. The CDR3 has 18 residues. Germline V gives CDR1 SGHRS, CDR2 YFSETQ. V lost 0 bases, J lost 1 base, and 12 bases stayed unmatched.

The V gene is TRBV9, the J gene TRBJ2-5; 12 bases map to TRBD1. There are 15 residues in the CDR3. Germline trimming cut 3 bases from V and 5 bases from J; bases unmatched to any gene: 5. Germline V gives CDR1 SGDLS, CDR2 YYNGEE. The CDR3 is CASSDRDRGQETQYF. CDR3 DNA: TGTGCCAGCAGCGACCGGGACAGGGGGCAGGAGACCCAGTACTTC.

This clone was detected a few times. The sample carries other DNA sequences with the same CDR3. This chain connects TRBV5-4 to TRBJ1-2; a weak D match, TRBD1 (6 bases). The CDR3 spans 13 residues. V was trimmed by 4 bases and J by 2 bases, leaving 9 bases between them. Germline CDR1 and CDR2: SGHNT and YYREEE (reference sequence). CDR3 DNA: TGTGCCAGCAGCCCGGACAGCAACTATGGCTACACCTTC. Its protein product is CASSPDSNYGYTF. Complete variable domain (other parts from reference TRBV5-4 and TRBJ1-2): ETGVTQSPTHLIKTRGQQVTLRCSSQSGHNTVSWYQQALGQGPQFIFQYYREEENGRGNFPPRFSGLQFPNYSSELNVNALELDDSALYLCASSPDSNYGYTFGSGTRLTVV.

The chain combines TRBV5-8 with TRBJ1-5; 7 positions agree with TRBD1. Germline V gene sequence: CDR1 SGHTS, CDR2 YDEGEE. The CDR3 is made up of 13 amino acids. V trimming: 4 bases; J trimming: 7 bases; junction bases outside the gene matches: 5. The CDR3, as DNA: TGTGCCAGCAGCCCAGACAGGGACCAGCCCCAGCATTTT. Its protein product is CASSPDRDQPQHF.

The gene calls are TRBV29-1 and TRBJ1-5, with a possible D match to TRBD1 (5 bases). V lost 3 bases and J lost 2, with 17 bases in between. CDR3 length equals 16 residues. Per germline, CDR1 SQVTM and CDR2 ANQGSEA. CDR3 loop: CSVDGTRDGGNQPQHF. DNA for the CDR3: TGCAGCGTTGATGGGACTCGGGACGGGGGCAATCAGCCCCAGCATTTT.

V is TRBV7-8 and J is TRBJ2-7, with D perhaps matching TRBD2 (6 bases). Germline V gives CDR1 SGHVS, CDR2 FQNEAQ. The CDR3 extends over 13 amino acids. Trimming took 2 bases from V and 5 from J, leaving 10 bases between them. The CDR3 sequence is CASSLTSIDEQYF. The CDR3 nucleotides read TGTGCCAGCAGCTTAACTAGCATTGACGAGCAGTACTTC.

The CDR3 region has the DNA TGTGCCAGCAGTTACAAGGGCGGGGGGGGCACAGATACGCAGTATTTT. This sequence encodes CASSYKGGGGTDTQYF. V usage is TRBV6-2 or TRBV6-3 and J usage is TRBJ2-3; 9 nucleotides agree with TRBD2. Trimming took 2 bases from V and 1 from J; bases not matched to a gene: 4. The CDR3 loop spans 16 amino acids. Germline V gene lookup returns CDR1 MNHEY and CDR2 SVGEGT.

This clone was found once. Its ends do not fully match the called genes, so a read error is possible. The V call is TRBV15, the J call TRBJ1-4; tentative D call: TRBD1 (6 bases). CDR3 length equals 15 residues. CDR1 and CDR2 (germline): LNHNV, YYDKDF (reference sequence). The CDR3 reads CATSGGWWTVMQPVF. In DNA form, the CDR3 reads TGTGCCACCAGCGGCGGGTGGTGGACAGTTATGCAACCGGTTTTT.

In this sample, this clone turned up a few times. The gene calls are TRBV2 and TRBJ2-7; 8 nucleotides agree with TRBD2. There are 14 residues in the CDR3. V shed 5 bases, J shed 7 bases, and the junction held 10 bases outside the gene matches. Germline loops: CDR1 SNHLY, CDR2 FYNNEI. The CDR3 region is CASSLTRGGQEQYF. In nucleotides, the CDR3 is TGTGCCAGCAGTCTCACTCGGGGGGGGCAGGAGCAGTACTTC.

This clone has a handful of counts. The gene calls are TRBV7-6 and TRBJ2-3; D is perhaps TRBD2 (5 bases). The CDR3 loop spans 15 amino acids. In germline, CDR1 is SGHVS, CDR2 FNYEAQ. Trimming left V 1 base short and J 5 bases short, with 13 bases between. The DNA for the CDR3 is TGTGCCAGCAGCTTAGTCCCGCGAGGAGGAGATACGCAGTATTTT. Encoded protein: CASSLVPRGGDTQYF.

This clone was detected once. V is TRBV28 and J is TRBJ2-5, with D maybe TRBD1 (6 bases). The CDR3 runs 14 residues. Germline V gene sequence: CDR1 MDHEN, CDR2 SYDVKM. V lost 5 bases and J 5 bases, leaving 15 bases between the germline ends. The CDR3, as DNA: TGTGCCAGCAGTCGGGACACCTCGCCGGAGACCCAGTACTTC. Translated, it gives CASSRDTSPETQYF.

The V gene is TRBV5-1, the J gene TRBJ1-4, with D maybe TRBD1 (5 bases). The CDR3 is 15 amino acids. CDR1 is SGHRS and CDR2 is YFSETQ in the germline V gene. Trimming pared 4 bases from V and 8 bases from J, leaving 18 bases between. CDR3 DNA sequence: TGCGCCAGCAGCCTGGTTCCAGGGTATGAGGAAAAACTGTTTTTT. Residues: CASSLVPGYEEKLFF.

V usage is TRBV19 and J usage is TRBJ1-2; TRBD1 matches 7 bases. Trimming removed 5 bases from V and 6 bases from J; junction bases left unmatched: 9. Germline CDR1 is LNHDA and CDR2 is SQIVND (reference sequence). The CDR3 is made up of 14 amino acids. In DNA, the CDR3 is TGTGCCAGTAGTTTCCGGACAGGTCTAGATGGCTACACCTTC. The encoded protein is CASSFRTGLDGYTF.

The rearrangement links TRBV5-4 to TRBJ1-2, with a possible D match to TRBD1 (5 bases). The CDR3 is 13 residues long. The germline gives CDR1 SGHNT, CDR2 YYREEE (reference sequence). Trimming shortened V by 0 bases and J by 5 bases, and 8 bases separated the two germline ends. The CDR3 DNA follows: TGTGCCAGCAGCTTGGCAGGGCGGTATGGCTACACCTTC. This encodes CASSLAGRYGYTF.

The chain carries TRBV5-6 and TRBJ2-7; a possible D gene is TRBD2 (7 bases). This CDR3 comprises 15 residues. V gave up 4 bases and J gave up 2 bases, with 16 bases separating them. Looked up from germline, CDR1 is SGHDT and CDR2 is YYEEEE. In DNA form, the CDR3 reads TGTGCCAGCAGCCCCCCGGAGGGGGGGGCCTACGAGCAGTACTTC. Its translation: CASSPPEGGAYEQYF.

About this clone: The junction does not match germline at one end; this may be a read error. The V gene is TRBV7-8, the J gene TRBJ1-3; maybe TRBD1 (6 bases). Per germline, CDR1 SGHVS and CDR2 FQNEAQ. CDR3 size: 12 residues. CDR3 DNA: TGTGCCAGCAGCCTTCAGACAGGCCCGGAGGAGTTT. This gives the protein CASSLQTGPEEF. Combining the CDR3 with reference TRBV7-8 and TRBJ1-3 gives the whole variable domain GAGVSQSPRYKVAKRGQDVALRCDPISGHVSLFWYQQALGQGPEFLTYFQNEAQLDKSGLPSDRFFAERPEGSVSTLKIQRTQQEDSAVYLCASSLQTGPEEFGEGSWLTVV.

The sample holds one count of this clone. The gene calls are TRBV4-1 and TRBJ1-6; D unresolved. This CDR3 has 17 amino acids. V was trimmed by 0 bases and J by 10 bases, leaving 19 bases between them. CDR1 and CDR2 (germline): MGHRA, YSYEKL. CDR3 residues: CASSQEVRSIKGSPLHF. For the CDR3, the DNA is TGCGCCAGCAGCCAAGAGGTCCGGAGTATAAAAGGATCACCCCTCCACTTT.

This chain's CDR3 is CASSQEVGTSSYNSPLHF. The CDR3 bases are TGCGCCAGCAGCCAAGAAGTGGGCACGAGCTCCTATAATTCACCCCTCCACTTT. V usage is TRBV4-3 and J usage is TRBJ1-6; D not certain. The CDR3 is 18 amino acids. Looked up from germline, CDR1 is LGHNA and CDR2 is YSLEER. Trimming removed 0 bases at V and 0 bases at J, with 12 bases between.

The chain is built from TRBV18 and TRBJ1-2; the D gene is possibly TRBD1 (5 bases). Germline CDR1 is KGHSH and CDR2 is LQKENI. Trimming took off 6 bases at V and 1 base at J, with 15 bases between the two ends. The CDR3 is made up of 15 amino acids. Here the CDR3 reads CASSKPPTDNYGYTF. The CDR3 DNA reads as TGTGCCAGCTCGAAGCCCCCGACAGATAACTATGGCTACACCTTC.

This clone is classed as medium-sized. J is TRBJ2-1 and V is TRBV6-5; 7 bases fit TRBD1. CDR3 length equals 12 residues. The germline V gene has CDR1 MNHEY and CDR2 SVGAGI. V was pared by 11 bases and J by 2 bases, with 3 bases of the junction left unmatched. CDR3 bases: TGTGCCGTCACAGGGGCCTACAATGAGCAGTTCTTC. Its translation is CAVTGAYNEQFF.

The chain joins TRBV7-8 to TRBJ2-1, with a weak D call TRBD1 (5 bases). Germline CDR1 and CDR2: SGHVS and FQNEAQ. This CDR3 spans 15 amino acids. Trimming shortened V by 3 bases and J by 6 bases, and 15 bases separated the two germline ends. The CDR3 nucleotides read TGTGCCAGCAGCTTTAGTGGGGCCTCGGGCAATGAGCAGTTCTTC. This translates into CASSFSGASGNEQFF.

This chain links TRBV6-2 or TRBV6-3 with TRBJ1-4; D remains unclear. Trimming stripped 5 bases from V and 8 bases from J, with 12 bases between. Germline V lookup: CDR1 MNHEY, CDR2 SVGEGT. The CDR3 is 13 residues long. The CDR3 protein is CASSQRQAEKLFF. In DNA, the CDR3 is TGTGCCAGCAGTCAGCGGCAGGCCGAAAAACTGTTTTTT.

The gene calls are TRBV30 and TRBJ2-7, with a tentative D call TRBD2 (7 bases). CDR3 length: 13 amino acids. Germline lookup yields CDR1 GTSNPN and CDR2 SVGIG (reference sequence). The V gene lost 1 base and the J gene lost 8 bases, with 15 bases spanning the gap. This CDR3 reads CAWSGGGEAQQYF. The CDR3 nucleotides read TGTGCCTGGAGTGGAGGGGGGGAAGCGCAGCAGTACTTC.